The table lists the clone carrying this TCR beta chain with a count of one. This entry is derived from a study of technical replicates of blood from a handful of donors. Trimming took off 2 bases at V and 8 bases at J, with 12 bases between the two ends. There are 12 residues in the CDR3. CDR1 is GTSNPN and CDR2 is SVGIG in the germline V gene (reference sequence). Sequenced by immunoSEQ multiplex PCR; TCRdb stores in-frame clones only, minus some. The sample has about 88,000 clones, 85% to 95% seen once. The sequencing sample was made of T cells isolated from PBMCs. The receptor was derived from a human donor in good health. This rearrangement joins TRBV30 to TRBJ1-2; D not resolved. The CDR3: CAWSNGGGGYTF. The DNA for the CDR3 is TGTGCCTGGAGTAACGGCGGTGGGGGCTACACCTTC.